This T cell receptor (beta chain) was profiled in a study of blood T cells in healthy people across ages (dated by TCRdb to about 2015). At the level of the whole study: Template switching captured roughly one uniquely barcoded TCR beta cDNA molecule per two T cells in model experiments. The study measured age-related changes in TCR beta repertoire diversity using deep sequencing normalized with unique cDNA molecular identifiers. For two donors (one aged 18 to 29 and one aged 80 or older), the study analyzed two additional independent replicas of 1 million unique cDNA reads from the same blood draw. To avoid experimental bias, donors of different ages were distributed randomly across sequencing lanes. Four age groups were formed from the donors: young (average approximately 15 years), middle-aged (approximately 39), aged (over 55) and long-lived (around 80).

The donors were 40 or so Caucasian individuals from Russia, aged roughly 6 to 100 years, who were systemically healthy. Around 10 milliliters of peripheral blood were drawn from each donor into EDTA-treated Vacutainer tubes. Ficoll-Paque density-gradient centrifugation was used to isolate PBMCs, with at least 7 million per sample. Trizol reagent was used to extract total RNA from the PBMCs, yielding at least 6 micrograms per sample. The percentages of naive CD45RAhigh/CD27high T cells were determined by flow cytometry on a PBMC aliquot from every donor. This clonotype was counted a few times. Its target antigen remains unknown. No base qualities exist here, and no much larger clone lies one base off it. Library prep was done by 5' RACE. The run used an Illumina HiSeq 2500. A second roughly 7 to 11 cycle PCR used a sample-barcoded 5' primer and a J-beta primer mix. A template-switch 5' adaptor carrying 12 random nucleotides introduced a unique molecular identifier onto each TCR beta cDNA molecule. At least 3 million CDR3-containing paired-end reads were obtained from each sample. All of the RNA was converted into first-strand cDNA using the Mint cDNA synthesis kit, with a TRBC-specific oligonucleotide serving as the primer. Following uracil-DNA glycosylase treatment, a first 18-cycle PCR with universal primers M1SS and BC2_uni_R was performed on all cDNA. Under the source paper's analysis protocol: For normalization, 1 million high-quality reads, each with a distinct molecular identifier, were randomly selected from each sample. Instead of being binned into consensus sequences, reads that shared molecular identifiers were thrown out. MiTCR, set to a Q25 quality threshold and the strictest error-elimination algorithm, was used for CDR3 identification, clonotype clustering and error correction. Lower-bound total TCR beta diversity was estimated with a nonparametric unseen species model using Euler transformation. The raw public data were reprocessed by TCRdb itself: fastp quality trimming at Q25, MiXCR clonotype calling, in-frame beta chains only. Rows matching on CDR3 protein sequence are summarized as one entry with the most common DNA and genes. V and J calls and clone size were set by TCRdb, not the authors. The sample yields 1.5 million to 1.9 million distinct CDR3 sequences; roughly 43% were counted once. The top ten clones comprise about 4% of the sample.

General findings and caveats noted by the study authors: Because donor CMV infection status was unknown, age-related changes in expanded clonotypes were potentially confounded. Estimates of total diversity based on one million sequenced T cells were considered lower bounds and underestimates. Conclusive comparison of naive and antigen-experienced compartments was prevented by the profiling of bulk unsorted PBMCs. The percentage of naive T cells measured by flow cytometry correlated strongly with observed TCR beta diversity. The long-lived group showed more naive CD4+ T cells, fewer expanded clones and increased TCR diversity than the aged group, suggesting age selection. As age increased, observed TCR beta diversity per million T cells dropped in a roughly linear way, and a significant reduction was already evident by age around 41.

The receptor was derived from a woman between 18 and 29 years old in good health. Sequences were obtained from blood.

The base sequence is TGTGCCAGCAGTTTAGGGGGAGGGTATAGGAAGACCCAGTACTTC. Its amino acids are CASSLGGGYRKTQYF. In this chain, TRBV12-3 or TRBV12-4 is recombined with TRBJ2-5; TRBD2 lines up with 7 middle nucleotides. V trim: 1 base; J trim: 6 bases; unmatched bases: 8. The cysteine opens and the phenylalanine closes a CDR3 of 15 amino acids. The CDR3 DNA has 45 bases and is translated from base 1.